This T cell receptor (beta chain) was sequenced for a study of identical twins. One entry per CDR3 protein results from TCRdb running MiXCR on the 5' RACE reads. The sample shows 1.5 million to 2 million distinct CDR3 sequences, roughly a third of them seen only once. Trimming left V 0 bases short and J 10 bases short, with 10 bases between. The germline V gene encodes CDR1 SGHDN and CDR2 FVKESK. CDR3 length: 14 residues. Sequencing was carried out using cord blood. The J gene is TRBJ1-6, the V gene TRBV14; D gene uncertain. This sequence originates from a newborn girl in good health. DNA of the CDR3: TGTGCCAGCAGCCAAGAAGCCTCGGGCTCACCCCTCCACTTT. Residues: CASSQEASGSPLHF.